The entry below describes one TCR beta chain. This sample stems from a study of blood T cell repertoires in COVID-19. Study information: Acute-phase and convalescent COVID-19 samples originated in the United States, Italy and Spain. T cells, B-cell-depleted T cells, or PBMCs provided the cDNA or gDNA that served as material.

The CDR3 covers 15 residues. The germline gives CDR1 WNHNN, CDR2 SYGVQD (reference sequence). V was clipped by 3 bases and J by 9 bases; unmatched bases: 10. The data were produced by immunoSEQ multiplex PCR, yet TCRdb's version contains in-frame clones alone and is incomplete. There are roughly 61,000 clones in the sample; approximately 87% occur only once, and roughly 4.3% lies in the top ten. Sequenced: peripheral blood. The source of this sequence is a middle-aged man with active COVID-19. This chain links TRBV10-1 with TRBJ2-1; 8 nucleotides line up with TRBD2. The CDR3 spells CASSEGAGGRIEQFF. The CDR3, as DNA: TGCGCCAGCAGTGAAGGGGCGGGAGGTCGCATTGAGCAGTTCTTC.